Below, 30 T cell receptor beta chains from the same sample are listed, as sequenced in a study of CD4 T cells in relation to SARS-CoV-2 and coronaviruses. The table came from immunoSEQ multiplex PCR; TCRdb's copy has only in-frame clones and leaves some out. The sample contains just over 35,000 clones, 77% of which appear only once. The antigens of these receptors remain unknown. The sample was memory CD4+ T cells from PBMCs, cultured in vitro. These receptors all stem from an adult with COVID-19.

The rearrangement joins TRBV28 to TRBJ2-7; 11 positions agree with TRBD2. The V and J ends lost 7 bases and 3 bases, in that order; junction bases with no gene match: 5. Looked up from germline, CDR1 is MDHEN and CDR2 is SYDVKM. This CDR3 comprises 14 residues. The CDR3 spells CASIPSGGYYEQYF. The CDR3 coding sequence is TGTGCCAGCATTCCTAGCGGGGGGTACTACGAGCAGTACTTC.

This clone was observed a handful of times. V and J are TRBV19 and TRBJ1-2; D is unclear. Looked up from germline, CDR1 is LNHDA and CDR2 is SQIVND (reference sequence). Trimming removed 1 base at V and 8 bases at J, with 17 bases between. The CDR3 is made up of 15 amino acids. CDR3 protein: CASSIGLLSSGGYTF. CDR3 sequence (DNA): TGTGCCAGTAGTATAGGCCTTCTGAGCTCCGGGGGCTACACCTTC.

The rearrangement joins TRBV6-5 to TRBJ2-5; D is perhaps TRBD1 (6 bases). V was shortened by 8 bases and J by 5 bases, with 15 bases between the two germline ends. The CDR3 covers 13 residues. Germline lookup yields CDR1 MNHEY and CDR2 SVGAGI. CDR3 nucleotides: TGTGCCAGCTGTCCAGGGGTTGGGGAGACCCAGTACTTC. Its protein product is CASCPGVGETQYF.

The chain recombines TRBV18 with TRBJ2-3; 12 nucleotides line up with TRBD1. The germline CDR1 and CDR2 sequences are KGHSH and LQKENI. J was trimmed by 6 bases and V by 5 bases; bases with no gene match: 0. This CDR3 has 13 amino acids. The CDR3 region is CASSGTGGDTQYF. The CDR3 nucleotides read TGTGCCAGCTCAGGGACAGGGGGCGATACGCAGTATTTT.

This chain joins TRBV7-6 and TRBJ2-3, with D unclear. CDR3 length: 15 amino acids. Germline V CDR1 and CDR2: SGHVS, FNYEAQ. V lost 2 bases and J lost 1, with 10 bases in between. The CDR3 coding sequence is TGTGCCAGCAGCTTACGGGCGGAGCGCACAGATACGCAGTATTTT. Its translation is CASSLRAERTDTQYF.

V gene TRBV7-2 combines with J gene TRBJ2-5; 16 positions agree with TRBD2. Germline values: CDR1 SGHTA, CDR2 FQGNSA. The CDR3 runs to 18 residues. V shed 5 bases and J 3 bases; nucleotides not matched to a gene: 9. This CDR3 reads CASSTGLAGGRGKETQYF. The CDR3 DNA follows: TGTGCCAGCAGCACGGGACTAGCGGGAGGGAGGGGCAAAGAGACCCAGTACTTC.

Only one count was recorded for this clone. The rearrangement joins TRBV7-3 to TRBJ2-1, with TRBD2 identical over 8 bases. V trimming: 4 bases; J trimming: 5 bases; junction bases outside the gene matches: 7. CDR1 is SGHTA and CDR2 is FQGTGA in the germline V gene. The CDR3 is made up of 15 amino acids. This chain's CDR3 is CASSSRLANHNEQFF. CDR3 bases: TGTGCCAGCAGCTCTCGACTAGCGAACCACAATGAGCAGTTCTTC.

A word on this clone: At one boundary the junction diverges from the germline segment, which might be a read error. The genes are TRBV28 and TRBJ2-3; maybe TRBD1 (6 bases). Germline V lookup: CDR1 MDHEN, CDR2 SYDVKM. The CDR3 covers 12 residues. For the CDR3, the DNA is TGTGCCACCGCCGGGGCGACAGGTACGCAGTATTTT. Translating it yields CATAGATGTQYF. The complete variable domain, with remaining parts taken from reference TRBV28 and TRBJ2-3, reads DVKVTQSSRYLVKRTGEKVFLECVQDMDHENMFWYRQDPGLGLRLIYFSYDVKMKEKGDIPEGYSVSREKKERFSLILESASTNQTSMYLCATAGATGTQYFGPGTRLTVL.

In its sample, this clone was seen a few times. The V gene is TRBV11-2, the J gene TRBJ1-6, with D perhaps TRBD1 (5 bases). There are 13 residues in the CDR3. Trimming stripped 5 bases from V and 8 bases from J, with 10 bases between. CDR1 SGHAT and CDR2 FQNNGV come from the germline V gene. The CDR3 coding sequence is TGTGCCAGCAGCATTCGGGGCGATTCACCCCTCCACTTT. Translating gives CASSIRGDSPLHF.

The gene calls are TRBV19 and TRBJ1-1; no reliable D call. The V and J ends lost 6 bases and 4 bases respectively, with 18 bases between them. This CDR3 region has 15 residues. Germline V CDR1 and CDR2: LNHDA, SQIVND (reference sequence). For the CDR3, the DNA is TGTGCCAGTAGCCCCAACCCCCAAAGGATCACTGAAGCTTTCTTT. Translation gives CASSPNPQRITEAFF.

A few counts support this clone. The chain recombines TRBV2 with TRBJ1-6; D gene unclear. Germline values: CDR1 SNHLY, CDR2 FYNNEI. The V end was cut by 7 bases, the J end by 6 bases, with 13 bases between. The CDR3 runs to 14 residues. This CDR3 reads CASKKGLSNSPLHF. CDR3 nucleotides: TGTGCCAGCAAAAAGGGATTGAGTAATTCACCCCTCCACTTT.

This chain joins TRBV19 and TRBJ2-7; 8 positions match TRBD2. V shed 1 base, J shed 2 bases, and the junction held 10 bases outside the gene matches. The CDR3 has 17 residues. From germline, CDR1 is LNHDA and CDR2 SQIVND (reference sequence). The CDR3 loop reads CASSIGWAGGFTYEQYF. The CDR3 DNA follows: TGTGCCAGTAGTATAGGCTGGGCGGGAGGCTTCACCTACGAGCAGTACTTC. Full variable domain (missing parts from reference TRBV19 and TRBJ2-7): DGGITQSPKYLFRKEGQNVTLSCEQNLNHDAMYWYRQDPGQGLRLIYYSQIVNDFQKGDIAEGYSVSREKKESFPLTVTSAQKNPTAFYLCASSIGWAGGFTYEQYFGPGTRLTVT.

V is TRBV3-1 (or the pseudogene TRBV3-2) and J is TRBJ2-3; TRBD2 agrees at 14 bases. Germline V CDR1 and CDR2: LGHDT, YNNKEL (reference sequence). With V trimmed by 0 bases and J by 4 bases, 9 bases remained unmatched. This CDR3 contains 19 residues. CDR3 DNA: TGTGCCAGCAGCCAAGATCCCCCCGGACTAGCGGGGGGAGCAGATACGCAGTATTTT. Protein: CASSQDPPGLAGGADTQYF.

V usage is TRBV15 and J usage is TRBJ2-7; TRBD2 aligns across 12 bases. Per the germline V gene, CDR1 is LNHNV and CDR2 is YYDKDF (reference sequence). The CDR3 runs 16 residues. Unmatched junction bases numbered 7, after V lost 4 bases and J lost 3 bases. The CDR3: CATSKGTSGLFYEQYF. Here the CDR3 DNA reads TGTGCCACCAGCAAAGGGACTAGCGGGCTATTCTACGAGCAGTACTTC.

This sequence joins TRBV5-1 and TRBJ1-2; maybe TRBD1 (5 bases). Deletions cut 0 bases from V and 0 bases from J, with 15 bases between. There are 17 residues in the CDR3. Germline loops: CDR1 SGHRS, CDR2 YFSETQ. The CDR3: CASSLDYQGGPNYGYTF. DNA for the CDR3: TGCGCCAGCAGCTTGGATTATCAGGGAGGGCCTAACTATGGCTACACCTTC.

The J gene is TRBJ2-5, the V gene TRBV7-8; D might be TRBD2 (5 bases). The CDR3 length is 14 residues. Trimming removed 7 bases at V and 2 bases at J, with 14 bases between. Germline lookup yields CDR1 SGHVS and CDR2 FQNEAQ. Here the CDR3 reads CASNAGSGQETQYF. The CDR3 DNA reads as TGTGCCAGCAACGCCGGGTCGGGGCAAGAGACCCAGTACTTC.

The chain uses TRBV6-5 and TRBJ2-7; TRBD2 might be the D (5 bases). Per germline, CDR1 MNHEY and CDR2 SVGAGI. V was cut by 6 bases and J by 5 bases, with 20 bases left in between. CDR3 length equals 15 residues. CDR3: CASSRSIHPGNEQYF. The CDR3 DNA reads TGTGCCAGCAGCCGATCCATTCATCCCGGGAACGAGCAGTACTTC.

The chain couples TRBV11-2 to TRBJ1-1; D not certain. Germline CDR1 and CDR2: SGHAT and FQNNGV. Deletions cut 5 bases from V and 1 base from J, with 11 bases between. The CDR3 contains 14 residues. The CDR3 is CASSRPEGNTEAFF. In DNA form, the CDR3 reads TGTGCCAGCAGCCGGCCGGAGGGGAACACTGAAGCTTTCTTT.

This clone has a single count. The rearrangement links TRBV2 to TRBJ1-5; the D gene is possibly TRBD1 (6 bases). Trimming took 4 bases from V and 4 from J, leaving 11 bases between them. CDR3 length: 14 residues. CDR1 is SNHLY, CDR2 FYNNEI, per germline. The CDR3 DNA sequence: TGTGCCAGCAGTGCCGGACAGCTAAATCAGCCCCAGCATTTT. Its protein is CASSAGQLNQPQHF.

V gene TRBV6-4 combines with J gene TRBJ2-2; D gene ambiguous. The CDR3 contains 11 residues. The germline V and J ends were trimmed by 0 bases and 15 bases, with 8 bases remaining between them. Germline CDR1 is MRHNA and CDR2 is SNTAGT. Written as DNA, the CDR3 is TGTGCCAGCAGTGACTCGTATACCGTGTTTTTT. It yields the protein CASSDSYTVFF.

CDR3 sequence reads: CASSQFGLAGGNEQFF. In DNA, the CDR3 is TGTGCCAGCAGCCAATTCGGACTAGCGGGAGGGAATGAGCAGTTCTTC. This sequence joins TRBV3-1 (or the pseudogene TRBV3-2) and TRBJ2-1; 15 positions agree with TRBD2. The CDR3 extends over 16 amino acids. The V gene end was trimmed by 2 bases and the J gene end by 7 bases; junction bases not matched to a gene: 3. Germline-derived CDR1 and CDR2 are LGHDT and YNNKEL (reference sequence).

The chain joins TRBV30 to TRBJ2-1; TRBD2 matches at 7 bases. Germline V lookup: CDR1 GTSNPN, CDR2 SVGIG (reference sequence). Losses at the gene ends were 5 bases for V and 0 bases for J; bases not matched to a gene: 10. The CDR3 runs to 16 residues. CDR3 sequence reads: CAWGRDLRSSYNEQFF. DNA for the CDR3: TGTGCCTGGGGGAGGGACCTACGGAGCTCCTACAATGAGCAGTTCTTC.

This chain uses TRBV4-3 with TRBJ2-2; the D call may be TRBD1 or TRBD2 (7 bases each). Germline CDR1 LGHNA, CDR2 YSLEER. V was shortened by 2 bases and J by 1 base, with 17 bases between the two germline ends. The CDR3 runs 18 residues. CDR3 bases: TGCGCCAGCAGCCAAACAGGGGCTAGCGGACTGAACACCGGGGAGCTGTTTTTT. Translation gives CASSQTGASGLNTGELFF.

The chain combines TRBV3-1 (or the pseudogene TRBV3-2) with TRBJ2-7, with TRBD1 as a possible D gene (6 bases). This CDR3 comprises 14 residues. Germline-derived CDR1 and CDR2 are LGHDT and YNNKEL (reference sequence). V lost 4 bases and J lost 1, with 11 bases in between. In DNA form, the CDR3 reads TGTGCCAGCAGCCCACAGGGTACTTCCTACGAGCAGTACTTC. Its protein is CASSPQGTSYEQYF.

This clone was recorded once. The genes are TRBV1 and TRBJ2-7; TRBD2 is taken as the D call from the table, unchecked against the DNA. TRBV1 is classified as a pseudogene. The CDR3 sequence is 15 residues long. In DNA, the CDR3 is TGCACCAGCAGCCCCGGACTAGCGGAACCCTACGAGCAGTACTTC. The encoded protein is CTSSPGLAEPYEQYF.

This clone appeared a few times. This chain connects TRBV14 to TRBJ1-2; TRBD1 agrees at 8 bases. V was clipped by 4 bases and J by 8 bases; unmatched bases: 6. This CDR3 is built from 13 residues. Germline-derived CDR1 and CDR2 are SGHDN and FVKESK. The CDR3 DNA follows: TGTGCCAGCAGCCGAGGACAGGGTCGAGGCTACACCTTC. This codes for CASSRGQGRGYTF.

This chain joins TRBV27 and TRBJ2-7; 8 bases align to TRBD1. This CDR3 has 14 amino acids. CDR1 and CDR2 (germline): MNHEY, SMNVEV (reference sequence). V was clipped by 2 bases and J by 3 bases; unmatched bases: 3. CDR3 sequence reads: CASSLDRGGYEQYF. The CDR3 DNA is TGTGCCAGCAGTTTAGACAGGGGAGGCTACGAGCAGTACTTC.

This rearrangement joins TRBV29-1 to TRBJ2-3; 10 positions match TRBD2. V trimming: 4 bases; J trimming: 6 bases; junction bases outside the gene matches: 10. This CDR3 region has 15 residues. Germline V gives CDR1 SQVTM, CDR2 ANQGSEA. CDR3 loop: CSVVLLAGGRDTQYF. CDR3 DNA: TGCAGCGTTGTGTTGTTAGCGGGGGGCAGGGATACGCAGTATTTT.

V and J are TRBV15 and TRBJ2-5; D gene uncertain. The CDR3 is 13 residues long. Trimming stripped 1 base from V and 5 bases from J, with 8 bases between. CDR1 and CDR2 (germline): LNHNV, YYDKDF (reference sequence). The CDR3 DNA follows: TGTGCCACCAGCAGAGTGTTCGTGGAGACCCAGTACTTC. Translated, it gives CATSRVFVETQYF.

The CDR3 sequence: CASSPVAGELFF. The CDR3 DNA follows: TGTGCCAGCAGCCCGGTGGCCGGGGAGCTGTTTTTT. This chain joins TRBV2 and TRBJ2-2; D gene unclear. Germline assignment: CDR1 SNHLY and CDR2 FYNNEI. Trimming stripped 6 bases from V and 6 bases from J, with 8 bases between. The CDR3 sequence is 12 residues long.